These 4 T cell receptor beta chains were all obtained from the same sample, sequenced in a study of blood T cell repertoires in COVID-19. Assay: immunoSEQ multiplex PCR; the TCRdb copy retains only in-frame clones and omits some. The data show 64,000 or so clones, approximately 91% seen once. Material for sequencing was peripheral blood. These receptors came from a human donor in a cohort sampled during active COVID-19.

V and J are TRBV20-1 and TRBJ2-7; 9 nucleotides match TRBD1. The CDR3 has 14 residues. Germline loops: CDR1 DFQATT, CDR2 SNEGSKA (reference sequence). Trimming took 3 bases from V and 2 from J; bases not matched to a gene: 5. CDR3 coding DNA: TGCAGTGCTAGTTCCGGGACAGGGACCTACGAGCAGTACTTC. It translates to CSASSGTGTYEQYF.

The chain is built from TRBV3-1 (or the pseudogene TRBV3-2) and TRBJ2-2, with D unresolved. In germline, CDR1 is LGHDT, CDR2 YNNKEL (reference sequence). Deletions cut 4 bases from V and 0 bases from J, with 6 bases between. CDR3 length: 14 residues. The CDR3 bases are TGTGCCAGCAGCCTAACACCGAACACCGGGGAGCTGTTTTTT. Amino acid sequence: CASSLTPNTGELFF.

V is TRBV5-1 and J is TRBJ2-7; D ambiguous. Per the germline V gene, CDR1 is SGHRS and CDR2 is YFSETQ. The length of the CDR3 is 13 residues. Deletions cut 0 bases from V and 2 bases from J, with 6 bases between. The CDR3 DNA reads TGCGCCAGCAGCTTGGACCTAGCCTACGAGCAGTACTTC. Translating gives CASSLDLAYEQYF.

The CDR3 region has the DNA TGTGCCAGCAGTTACGAGGGACTAGCGGGAGCCTACAATGAGCAGTTCTTC. This translates into CASSYEGLAGAYNEQFF. The chain has TRBV6-2 or TRBV6-3 and TRBJ2-1; 14 bases are a match to TRBD2. Germline V lookup: CDR1 MNHEY, CDR2 SVGEGT. V lost 2 bases to trimming and J lost 2 bases; unmatched junction nucleotides: 2. CDR3 size: 17 residues.